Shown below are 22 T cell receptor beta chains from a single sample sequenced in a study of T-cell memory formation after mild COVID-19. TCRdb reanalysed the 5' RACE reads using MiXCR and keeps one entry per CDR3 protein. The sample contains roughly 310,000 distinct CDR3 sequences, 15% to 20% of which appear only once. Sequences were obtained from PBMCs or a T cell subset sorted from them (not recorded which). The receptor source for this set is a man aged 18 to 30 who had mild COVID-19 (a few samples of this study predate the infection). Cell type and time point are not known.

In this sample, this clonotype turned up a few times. CDR3 nucleotide sequence: TGTGCCAGCAGCCCCAGGAACTCCCAAGAGACCCAGTACTTC. Protein product: CASSPRNSQETQYF. The chain joins TRBV7-9 to TRBJ2-5; D is ambiguous. Per germline, CDR1 SEHNR and CDR2 FQNEAQ (reference sequence). V dropped 5 bases and J dropped 1 base, with 11 bases sitting between them. The CDR3 is 14 residues long.

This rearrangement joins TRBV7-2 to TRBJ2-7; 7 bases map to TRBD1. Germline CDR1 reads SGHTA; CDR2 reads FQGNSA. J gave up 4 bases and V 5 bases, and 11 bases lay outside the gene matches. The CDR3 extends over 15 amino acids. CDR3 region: CASSPMGTASYEQYV. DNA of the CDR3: TGTGCCAGCAGCCCCATGGGGACAGCATCTTACGAGCAGTACGTC.

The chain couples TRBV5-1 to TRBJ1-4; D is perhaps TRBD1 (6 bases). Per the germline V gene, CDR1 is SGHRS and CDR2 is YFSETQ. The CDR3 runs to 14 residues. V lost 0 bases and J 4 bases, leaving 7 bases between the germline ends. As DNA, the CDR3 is TGCGCCAGCAGCTTGGGGGGGCATAATGAAAAACTGTTTTTT. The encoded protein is CASSLGGHNEKLFF.

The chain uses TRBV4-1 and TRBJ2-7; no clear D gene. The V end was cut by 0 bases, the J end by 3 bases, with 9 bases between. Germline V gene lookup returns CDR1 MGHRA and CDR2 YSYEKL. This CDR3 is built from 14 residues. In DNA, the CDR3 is TGCGCCAGCAGCCAAGAGTATGGAGACTACGAGCAGTACTTC. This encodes CASSQEYGDYEQYF.

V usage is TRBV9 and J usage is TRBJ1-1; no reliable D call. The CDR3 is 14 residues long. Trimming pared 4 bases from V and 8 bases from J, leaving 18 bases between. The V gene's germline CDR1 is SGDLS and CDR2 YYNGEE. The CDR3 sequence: CASSPPGVSAEAFF. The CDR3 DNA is TGTGCCAGCAGCCCCCCGGGAGTCAGCGCCGAAGCTTTCTTT. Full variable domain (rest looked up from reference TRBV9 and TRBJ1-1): DSGVTQTPKHLITATGQRVTLRCSPRSGDLSVYWYQQSLDQGLQFLIQYYNGEERAKGNILERFSAQQFPDLHSELNLSSLELGDSALYFCASSPPGVSAEAFFGQGTRLTVV.

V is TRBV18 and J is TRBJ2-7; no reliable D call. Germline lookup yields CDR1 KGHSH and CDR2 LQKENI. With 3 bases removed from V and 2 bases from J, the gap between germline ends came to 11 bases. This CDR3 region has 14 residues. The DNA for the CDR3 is TGTGCCAGCTCACCTCCATCAGCAACCTACGAGCAGTACTTC. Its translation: CASSPPSATYEQYF.

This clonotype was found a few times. CDR3 coding DNA: TGCAGCGTACAGGAACCCAATCAGCCCCAGCATTTT. Protein: CSVQEPNQPQHF. This chain joins TRBV29-1 and TRBJ1-5; D perhaps matches TRBD1 (5 bases). Germline V lookup: CDR1 SQVTM, CDR2 ANQGSEA. Trimming took off 6 bases at V and 3 bases at J, with 9 bases between the two ends. The CDR3 sequence is 12 residues long.

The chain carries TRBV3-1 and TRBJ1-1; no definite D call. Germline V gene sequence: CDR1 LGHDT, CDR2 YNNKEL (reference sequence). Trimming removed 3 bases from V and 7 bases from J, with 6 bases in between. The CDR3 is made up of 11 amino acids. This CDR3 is CASSQGFEAFF. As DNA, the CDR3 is TGTGCCAGCAGCCAGGGCTTTGAAGCTTTCTTT.

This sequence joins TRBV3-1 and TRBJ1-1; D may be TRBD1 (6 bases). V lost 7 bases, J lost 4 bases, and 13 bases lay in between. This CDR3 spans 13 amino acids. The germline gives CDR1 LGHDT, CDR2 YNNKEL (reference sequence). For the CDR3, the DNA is TGTGCCAGCATTGTACAAGGGGGCACTGAAGCTTTCTTT. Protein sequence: CASIVQGGTEAFF. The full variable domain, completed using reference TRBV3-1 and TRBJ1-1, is DTAVSQTPKYLVTQMGNDKSIKCEQNLGHDTMYWYKQDSKKFLKIMFSYNNKELIINETVPNRFSPKSPDKAHLNLHINSLELGDSAVYFCASIVQGGTEAFFGQGTRLTVV.

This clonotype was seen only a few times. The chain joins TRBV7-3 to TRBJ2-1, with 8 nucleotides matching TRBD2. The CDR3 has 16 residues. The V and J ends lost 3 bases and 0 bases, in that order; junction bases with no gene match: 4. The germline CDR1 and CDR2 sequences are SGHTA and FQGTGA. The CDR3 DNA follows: TGTGCCAGCAGCTTTAGCGGGACGAGCTCCTACAATGAGCAGTTCTTC. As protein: CASSFSGTSSYNEQFF.

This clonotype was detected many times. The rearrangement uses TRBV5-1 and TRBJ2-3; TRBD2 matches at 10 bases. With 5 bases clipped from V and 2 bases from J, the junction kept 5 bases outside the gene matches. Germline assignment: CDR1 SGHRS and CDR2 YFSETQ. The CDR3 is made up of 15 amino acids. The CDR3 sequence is CASSTSGAITDTQYF. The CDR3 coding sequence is TGCGCCAGCAGTACTAGCGGGGCGATCACAGATACGCAGTATTTT.

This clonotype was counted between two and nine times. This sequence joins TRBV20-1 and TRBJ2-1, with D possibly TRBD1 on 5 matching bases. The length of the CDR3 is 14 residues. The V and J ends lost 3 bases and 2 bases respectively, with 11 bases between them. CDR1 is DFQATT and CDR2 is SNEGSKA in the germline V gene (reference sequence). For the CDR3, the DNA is TGCAGTGCTAGGACAGCAAACACCTACAATGAGCAGTTCTTC. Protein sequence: CSARTANTYNEQFF.

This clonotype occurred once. The CDR3 is CASSRTDYSGNTIYF. In DNA, the CDR3 is TGCGCCAGCAGTCGGACAGACTACTCTGGAAACACCATATATTTT. This chain joins TRBV10-1 and TRBJ1-3, with a tentative D call TRBD1 (6 bases). This CDR3 has 15 amino acids. CDR1 is WNHNN and CDR2 is SYGVQD in the germline V gene (reference sequence). The V and J ends lost 5 bases and 0 bases respectively, with 11 bases between them.

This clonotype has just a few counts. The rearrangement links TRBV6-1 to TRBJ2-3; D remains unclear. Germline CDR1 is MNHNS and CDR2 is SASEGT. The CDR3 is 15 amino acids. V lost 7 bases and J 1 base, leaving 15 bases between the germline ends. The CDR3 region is CASTAGHPGTDTQYF. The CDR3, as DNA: TGTGCCAGCACCGCCGGGCACCCGGGCACAGATACGCAGTATTTT.

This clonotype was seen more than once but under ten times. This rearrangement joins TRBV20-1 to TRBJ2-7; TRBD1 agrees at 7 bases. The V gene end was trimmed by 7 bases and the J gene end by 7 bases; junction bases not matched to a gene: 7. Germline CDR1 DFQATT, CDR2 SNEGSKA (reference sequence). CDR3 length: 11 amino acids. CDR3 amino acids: CSVQDRPEQYF. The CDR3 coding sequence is TGCAGTGTTCAGGACAGGCCGGAGCAGTACTTC.

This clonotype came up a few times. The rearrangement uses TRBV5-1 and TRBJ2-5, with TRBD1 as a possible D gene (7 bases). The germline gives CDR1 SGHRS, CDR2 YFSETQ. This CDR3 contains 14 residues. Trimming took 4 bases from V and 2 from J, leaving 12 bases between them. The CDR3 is CASSRGTEQETQYF. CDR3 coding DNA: TGCGCCAGCAGCCGGGGGACAGAACAAGAGACCCAGTACTTC.

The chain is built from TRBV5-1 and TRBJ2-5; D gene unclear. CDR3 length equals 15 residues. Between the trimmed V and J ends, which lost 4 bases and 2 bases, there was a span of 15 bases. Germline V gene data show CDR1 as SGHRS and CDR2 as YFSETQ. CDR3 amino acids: CASSPRLAGQETQYF. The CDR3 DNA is TGCGCCAGCAGCCCCCGATTAGCAGGACAAGAGACCCAGTACTTC. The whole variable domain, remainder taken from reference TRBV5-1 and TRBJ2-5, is KAGVTQTPRYLIKTRGQQVTLSCSPISGHRSVSWYQQTPGQGLQFLFEYFSETQRNKGNFPGRFSGRQFSNSRSEMNVSTLELGDSALYLCASSPRLAGQETQYFGPGTRLLVL.

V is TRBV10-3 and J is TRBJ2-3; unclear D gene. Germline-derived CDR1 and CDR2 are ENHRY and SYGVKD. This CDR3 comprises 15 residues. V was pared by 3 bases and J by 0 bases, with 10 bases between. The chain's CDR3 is CAISDVRPSTDTQYF. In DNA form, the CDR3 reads TGTGCCATCAGTGATGTCCGTCCGAGCACAGATACGCAGTATTTT.

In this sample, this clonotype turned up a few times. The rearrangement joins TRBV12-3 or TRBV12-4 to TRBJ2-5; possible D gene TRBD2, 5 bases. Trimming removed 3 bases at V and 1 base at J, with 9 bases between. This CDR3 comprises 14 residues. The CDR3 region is CASSFEGSQETQYF. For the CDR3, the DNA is TGTGCCAGCAGTTTCGAGGGCAGCCAAGAGACCCAGTACTTC.

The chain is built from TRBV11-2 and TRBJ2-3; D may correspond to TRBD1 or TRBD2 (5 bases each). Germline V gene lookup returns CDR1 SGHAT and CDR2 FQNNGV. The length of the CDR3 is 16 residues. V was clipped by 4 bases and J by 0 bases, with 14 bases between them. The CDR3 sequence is CASSWSGRASTDTQYF. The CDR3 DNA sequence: TGTGCCAGCAGCTGGTCGGGGCGGGCGAGCACAGATACGCAGTATTTT.

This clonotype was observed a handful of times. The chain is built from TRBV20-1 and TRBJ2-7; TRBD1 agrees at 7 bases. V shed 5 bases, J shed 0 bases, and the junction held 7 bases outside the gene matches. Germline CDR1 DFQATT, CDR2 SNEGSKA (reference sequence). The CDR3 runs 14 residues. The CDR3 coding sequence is TGCAGTGCTCCGACAGGGTATAACTCCTACGAGCAGTACGTC. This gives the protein CSAPTGYNSYEQYV.

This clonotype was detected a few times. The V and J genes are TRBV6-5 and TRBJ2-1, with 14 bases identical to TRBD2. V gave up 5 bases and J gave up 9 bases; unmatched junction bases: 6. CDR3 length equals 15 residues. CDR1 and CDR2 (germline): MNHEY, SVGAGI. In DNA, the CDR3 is TGTGCCAGCAGTCGAAGGGGGACTAGCGGGGGTGAGCAGTTCTTC. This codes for CASSRRGTSGGEQFF.